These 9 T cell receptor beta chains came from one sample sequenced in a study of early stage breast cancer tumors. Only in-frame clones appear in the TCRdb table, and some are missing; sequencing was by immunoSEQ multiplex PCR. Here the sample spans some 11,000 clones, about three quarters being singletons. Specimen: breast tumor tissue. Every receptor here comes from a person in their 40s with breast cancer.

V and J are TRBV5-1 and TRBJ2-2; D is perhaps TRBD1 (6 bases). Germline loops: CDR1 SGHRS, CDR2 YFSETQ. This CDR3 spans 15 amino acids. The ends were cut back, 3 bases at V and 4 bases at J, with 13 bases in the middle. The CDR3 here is CASSSGGRGTGELFF. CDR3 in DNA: TGCGCCAGCAGCTCTGGAGGCAGGGGCACCGGGGAGCTGTTTTTT.

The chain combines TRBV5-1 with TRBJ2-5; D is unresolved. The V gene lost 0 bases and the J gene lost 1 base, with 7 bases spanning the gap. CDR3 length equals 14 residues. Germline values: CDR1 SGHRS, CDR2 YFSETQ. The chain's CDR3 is CASSLVVPQETQYF. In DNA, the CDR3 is TGCGCCAGCAGCTTGGTTGTACCCCAAGAGACCCAGTACTTC.

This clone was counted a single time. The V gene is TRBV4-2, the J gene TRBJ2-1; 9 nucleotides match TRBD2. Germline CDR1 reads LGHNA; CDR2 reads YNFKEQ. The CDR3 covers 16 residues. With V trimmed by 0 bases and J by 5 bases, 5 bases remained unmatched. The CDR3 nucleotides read TGTGCCAGCAGCCAAGATTTAGCGGGAGCCCACAATGAGCAGTTCTTC. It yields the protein CASSQDLAGAHNEQFF.

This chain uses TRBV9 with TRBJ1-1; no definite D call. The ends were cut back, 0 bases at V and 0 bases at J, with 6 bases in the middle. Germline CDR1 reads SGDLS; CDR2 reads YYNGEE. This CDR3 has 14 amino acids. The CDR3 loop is CASSVDALNTEAFF. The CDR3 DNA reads TGTGCCAGCAGCGTAGATGCCCTGAACACTGAAGCTTTCTTT.

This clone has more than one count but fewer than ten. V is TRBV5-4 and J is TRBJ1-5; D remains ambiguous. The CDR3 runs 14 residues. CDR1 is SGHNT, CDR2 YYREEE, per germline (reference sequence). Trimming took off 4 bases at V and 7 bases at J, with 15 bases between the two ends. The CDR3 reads CASSPGLNSQPQHF. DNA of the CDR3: TGTGCCAGCAGCCCCGGGCTCAACAGCCAGCCCCAGCATTTT. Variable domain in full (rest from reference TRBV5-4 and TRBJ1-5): ETGVTQSPTHLIKTRGQQVTLRCSSQSGHNTVSWYQQALGQGPQFIFQYYREEENGRGNFPPRFSGLQFPNYSSELNVNALELDDSALYLCASSPGLNSQPQHFGDGTRLSIL.

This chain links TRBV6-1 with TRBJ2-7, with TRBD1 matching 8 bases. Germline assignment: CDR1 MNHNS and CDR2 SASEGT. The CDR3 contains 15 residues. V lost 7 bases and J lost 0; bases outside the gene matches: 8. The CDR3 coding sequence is TGTGCCAGCACCGAATACGGGACAGGCTCCTACGAGCAGTACTTC. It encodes CASTEYGTGSYEQYF.

The CDR3 DNA follows: TGTGCCAGCAGCCAAGAGACAGGCACTGAGCAGTTCTTC. Residues: CASSQETGTEQFF. V gene TRBV11-2 combines with J gene TRBJ2-1; tentatively, D is TRBD1 (6 bases). CDR3 length: 13 amino acids. The V gene lost 5 bases and the J gene lost 9 bases, with 14 bases spanning the gap. Germline CDR1 and CDR2: SGHAT and FQNNGV.

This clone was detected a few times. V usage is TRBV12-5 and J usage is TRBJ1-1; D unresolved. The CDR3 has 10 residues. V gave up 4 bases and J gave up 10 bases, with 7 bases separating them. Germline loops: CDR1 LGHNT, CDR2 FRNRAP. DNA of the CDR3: TGTGCTAGTGGTTGGCCGGGAGCTTTCTTT. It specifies CASGWPGAFF.

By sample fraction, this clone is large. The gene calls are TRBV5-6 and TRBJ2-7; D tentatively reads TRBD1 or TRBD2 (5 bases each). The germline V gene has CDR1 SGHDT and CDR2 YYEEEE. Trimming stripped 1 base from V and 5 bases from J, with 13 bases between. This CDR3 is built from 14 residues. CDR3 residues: CASSLYDRGHEQYF. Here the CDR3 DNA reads TGTGCCAGCAGCTTGTATGACCGGGGCCACGAGCAGTACTTC.